These T cell receptor beta chains were read from a single sample in a study of blood T cell repertoires in COVID-19. Using immunoSEQ multiplex PCR, the repertoire was profiled, and TCRdb retains in-frame clones only, with some absent. The repertoire holds approximately 140,000 clones, with approximately 88% as singletons. Sequencing used peripheral blood. These TCRs come from a man aged 60 to 69 with acute or convalescent COVID-19. Each CDR3 is given with its conserved first and last residue. Each record gives: clone size, V gene, D gene, J gene, CDR3 DNA, CDR3 protein. A D gene is named only where the DNA matches it firmly. Size values are once, few and many counts, or a class for expanded clones, and some rows have none.

once,TRBV6-4,TRBD2,TRBJ2-2,TGTGCCAGCAGTCGGACTAGCGGGAATGGGGAGCTGTTTTTT,CASSRTSGNGELFF
.,TRBV3-1/TRBV3-2,TRBD1,TRBJ1-5,TGTGCCAGCAGCCGTGGGACAGGGGGTTGGCAGCCCCAGCATTTT,CASSRGTGGWQPQHF
.,TRBV21-1,.,TRBJ2-2,TGTGCCAGCAGCAAAGTTCTATTCTGGACAGGGACCCCCGGGGAGCTGTTTTTT,CASSKVLFWTGTPGELFF
.,TRBV19,.,TRBJ2-1,TGTGCCAGTAGTGTGGGGGCTCTACACGTTGAGCAGTTCTTC,CASSVGALHVEQFF
.,TRBV2,TRBD1,TRBJ1-2,TGTGCCAGCAGTAGTGAAAAAAGCCGTCCGGACAGGGCCCGTTATGGCTACACCTTC,CASSSEKSRPDRARYGYTF
.,TRBV10-3,TRBD1,TRBJ1-2,TGTGCCATCGCACAGGGGAACTATGGCTACACCTTC,CAIAQGNYGYTF
.,TRBV12-5,.,TRBJ2-5,TGTGCTAGTGGTTTATTCGAAGAGACCCAGTACTTC,CASGLFEETQYF
.,TRBV27,.,TRBJ2-2,TGTGCCAGCAGTCGGGGATTCATGAGCGGGGAGCTGTTTTTT,CASSRGFMSGELFF
.,TRBV7-9,.,TRBJ2-5,TGTGCCAGCAGCTTAGTATACCAAGAGACCCAGTACTTC,CASSLVYQETQYF
once,TRBV5-1,TRBD2,TRBJ2-3,TGCGCCAGCAGCCTAGGGACTAGCGGACGGGCATTTGATACGCAGTATTTT,CASSLGTSGRAFDTQYF
.,TRBV5-4,TRBD1,TRBJ2-5,TGTGCCAGCAGCTTAAACAGGGGGGACGAGACCCAGTACTTC,CASSLNRGDETQYF
.,TRBV15,TRBD1,TRBJ1-5,TGTGCCACCAGAAAAAAGGTGGGGACAGAGGGCAATCAGCCCCAGCATTTT,CATRKKVGTEGNQPQHF
.,TRBV19,.,TRBJ2-7,TGTGCCAGTAGTAGGGGCTGGACCTACGAGCAGTACTTC,CASSRGWTYEQYF
.,TRBV9,TRBD1,TRBJ2-6,TGTGCCAGCAGCGTGGGGACAGGGCCGAGCTCTGGGGCCAACGTCCTGACTTTC,CASSVGTGPSSGANVLTF
.,TRBV7-3,TRBD2,TRBJ2-2,TGTGCCAGCAGCTTGGGACTAGCGGGAGTCGGCGGGGAGCTGTTTTTT,CASSLGLAGVGGELFF
.,TRBV19,.,TRBJ2-1,TGTGCCAGTAGTTCGGGGAGGCACAATGAGCAGTTCTTC,CASSSGRHNEQFF
.,TRBV6-1,.,TRBJ1-6,TGTGCCAGCAGTGAATTCAGGGTTAGCCACTTT,CASSEFRVSHF
.,TRBV6-5,.,TRBJ1-1,TGTGCCAGCAGACAACTACTCGAGAACACTGAAGCTTTCTTT,CASRQLLENTEAFF
once,TRBV10-3,.,TRBJ2-3,TGTGCCATCAGTGAGAATAGCGATACGCAGTATTTT,CAISENSDTQYF
.,TRBV24-1,.,TRBJ2-2,TGTGCCACCAGTGATTTGCAGGTTGGGACAAGGAGTGTCGGGGAGCTGTTTTTT,CATSDLQVGTRSVGELFF
once,TRBV6-5,.,TRBJ1-3,TGTGCCAGCAGCTCACTGACAGGCGGCGGAAACACCATATATTTT,CASSSLTGGGNTIYF
once,TRBV6-5,TRBD2,TRBJ2-5,TGTGCCAGCAGTTACATGGCGGGGGTGGAGACCCAGTACTTC,CASSYMAGVETQYF
once,TRBV15,.,TRBJ1-1,TGTGCCACCAGCATCTCGGGAGGGAACACTGAAGCTTTCTTT,CATSISGGNTEAFF
.,TRBV6-5,.,TRBJ1-5,TGTGCCAGCAGTTACGCGGGGTTGTCAAGCAATCAGCCCCAGCATTTT,CASSYAGLSSNQPQHF
few,TRBV28,TRBD1,TRBJ1-1,TGTGCCAGCAGGCCAGCGACAGGGGCTGGCACTGAAGCTTTCTTT,CASRPATGAGTEAFF
.,TRBV18,TRBD1,TRBJ1-1,TGTGCCAGCTCACCACGGGACAGGTTGAACACTGAAGCTTTCTTT,CASSPRDRLNTEAFF
few,TRBV29-1,TRBD1,TRBJ1-4,TGCAGCGTTGGTGGGACAGCAAATGAAAAACTGTTTTTT,CSVGGTANEKLFF
few,TRBV9,.,TRBJ1-2,TGTGCCAGCAGCGTAGAGCCCCAGGGGCGGATCTATGGCTACACCTTC,CASSVEPQGRIYGYTF
.,TRBV5-4,TRBD1,TRBJ1-2,TGTGCCAGCAGCTTGGATTTAGGGGGCGCGGATGGCTACACCTTC,CASSLDLGGADGYTF
.,TRBV7-3,TRBD2,TRBJ2-1,TGTGCCAGCAGCTTAACGGGACTAGCACGGAATGAGCAGTTCTTC,CASSLTGLARNEQFF
once,TRBV9,TRBD2,TRBJ2-2,TGTGCCAGCAGTCCTACCTGGAGGGCTAGCGGGAGGAACACCGGGGAGCTGTTTTTT,CASSPTWRASGRNTGELFF
.,TRBV3-1/TRBV3-2,TRBD1,TRBJ2-3,TGTGCCAGCAGCCAAACAGGGGGCGATGGAGATACGCAGTATTTT,CASSQTGGDGDTQYF
.,TRBV4-2,.,TRBJ2-6,TGTGCCAGCAGCCAAGTAGGGCGGCGGGACTCTGGGGCCAACGTCCTGACTTTC,CASSQVGRRDSGANVLTF
once,TRBV4-1,.,TRBJ2-1,TGCGCCAGCAGCAAGAGAGCCAATGAGCAGTTCTTC,CASSKRANEQFF
.,TRBV11-2,TRBD1,TRBJ2-7,TGTGCCAGCAGCCGGGACAGGAACGAGCAGTACTTC,CASSRDRNEQYF
.,TRBV21-1,.,TRBJ1-5,TGTGCCAGCAGCAATCGTGTAGACAGGGGGCTTAATCAGCCCCAGCATTTT,CASSNRVDRGLNQPQHF
.,TRBV3-1/TRBV3-2,.,TRBJ1-1,TGTGCCAGCAGCCAAGACCGGGACAAGAACACTGAAGCTTTCTTT,CASSQDRDKNTEAFF
few,TRBV29-1,.,TRBJ2-2,TGCAGCGTTGAGGATCGGCAGGGCCGCGCCGGGGAGCTGTTTTTT,CSVEDRQGRAGELFF
.,TRBV10-3,TRBD2,TRBJ2-1,TGTGCCATCAGTGAATCAGCTAGCGGGGGGCCGGGGTACAATGAGCAGTTCTTC,CAISESASGGPGYNEQFF
.,TRBV19,.,TRBJ2-5,TGTGCCAGTAGTATTCAGGGAGAGACCCAGTACTTC,CASSIQGETQYF
.,TRBV7-9,.,TRBJ2-7,TGTGCCAGCAGCAGGCAGGGCCCCTACGAGCAGTACTTC,CASSRQGPYEQYF
.,TRBV12-3/TRBV12-4,.,TRBJ1-1,TGTGCCAGCAGTGCACGGGTGAGCACTGAAGCTTTCTTT,CASSARVSTEAFF
.,TRBV30,TRBD1,TRBJ1-5,TGTGCCTGGAGTCTTCCGGACAGGGCTAATCAGCCCCAGCATTTT,CAWSLPDRANQPQHF
few,TRBV3-1/TRBV3-2,.,TRBJ2-7,TGTGCCAGCAGCCTAGGACAGTTTCTGGTCGAGCAGTACTTC,CASSLGQFLVEQYF
.,TRBV5-1,TRBD2,TRBJ2-3,TGCGCCAGCAGCTTGGGGGTAGCGGGAAATGTTGGTACGCAGTATTTT,CASSLGVAGNVGTQYF
.,TRBV7-8,TRBD1,TRBJ2-6,TGTGCCAGCAGCTCGAGGGGGCCAGGGGCGCCTAACTCTGGGGCCAACGTCCTGACTTTC,CASSSRGPGAPNSGANVLTF
.,TRBV7-8,.,TRBJ2-7,TGTGCCAGCAGCTTGGTCCAGGGTTTCTTCGAGCAGTACTTC,CASSLVQGFFEQYF
.,TRBV7-7,.,TRBJ2-5,TGTGCCAGCAGCTTAGGTGGCAGGGCCGGAGAGACCCAGTACTTC,CASSLGGRAGETQYF
.,TRBV7-8,.,TRBJ1-4,TGTGCCAGCAGCTATGGGGGTGACAGGTTTAATGAAAAACTGTTTTTT,CASSYGGDRFNEKLFF
.,TRBV27,.,TRBJ1-1,TGTGCCAGCAGTAGCAAGGACAGAACGAACACTGAAGCTTTCTTT,CASSSKDRTNTEAFF
.,TRBV11-2,TRBD1,TRBJ2-7,TGTGCCAGCAGCGTCACAGGGGCAATCGTCTACGAGCAGTACTTC,CASSVTGAIVYEQYF